The sequence of this T cell receptor beta chain was determined in a study of blood T cell repertoires in COVID-19. Study information: Specimens from acute and convalescent COVID-19 originated in the United States, Italy and Spain.

In germline, CDR1 is MNHNS, CDR2 SASEGT. This CDR3 is built from 15 residues. With 2 bases removed from V and 1 base from J, the gap between germline ends came to 11 bases. Assay used: immunoSEQ multiplex PCR; TCRdb lists only in-frame clones, some missing. The sample contains 55,000 to 75,000 clones, over 85% of which appear only once. V gene TRBV6-1 combines with J gene TRBJ1-2; D not resolved. Sequenced material: peripheral blood. The sequence came from a man between 60 and 75 years old with acute or convalescent COVID-19. The CDR3 loop reads CASSELRGSNYGYTF. The CDR3, as DNA: TGTGCCAGCAGTGAATTGAGAGGGAGTAACTATGGCTACACCTTC.